This record looks at one T cell receptor beta chain sequence and its context. Its antigen remains unidentified. A much larger clone lies a single base off, so this may be a read error. The CDR3 length is 12 residues. The data derive from a study of post-analysis software for immune sequencing data. Notes on the study in general: Four to six TRBV segments were more frequent in patients than controls; TRBV5-6, TRBV5-1 and TRBV20-1 belonged to this group. There was significantly lower normalized Chao1 diversity in multiple sclerosis patients than in controls.

Each TCR beta cDNA library carried unique molecular identifiers. MiXCR, applied by TCRdb to the PCR reads, yields one record per CDR3 protein. The sample holds approximately 150,000 distinct CDR3 sequences, 30% seen once. This TCR came from a girl aged 5-17 years with multiple sclerosis. The chain uses TRBV12-3 or TRBV12-4 and TRBJ1-2; D not certain. The material sequenced was blood. CDR3 bases: TGTGCCAGCAGTGTAACGGACTATGGCTGCACCTTC. Encoded protein: CASSVTDYGCTF.